This T cell receptor (beta chain) was retrieved from a study of graft-versus-host responses after intestinal transplantation. Study at large: Anti-thymocyte globulin was used for induction in all recipients, who then took tacrolimus and steroids for 2 to 4 years.

With respect to this clone: Its target is not known.

V shed 4 bases and J 1 base; nucleotides not matched to a gene: 5. Germline CDR1 and CDR2: SGHKS and YYEKEE (reference sequence). The CDR3 sequence is 16 residues long. TCRdb keeps only in-frame clones here, not all; method: immunoSEQ multiplex PCR. This sample yields roughly 100,000 clones, of which roughly nine tenths are seen a single time; about 0.18% belongs to the top ten. J is TRBJ2-1 and V is TRBV5-5; the match to TRBD1 covers 10 bases. This TCR derives from a human donor who was the organ donor for an intestinal transplant. This sample comprised unstimulated CD4+ T cells sorted from spleen or lymph node cells, obtained before transplant. This CDR3 is CASSRGQGGSYNEQFF. The CDR3 DNA sequence: TGTGCCAGCAGCAGAGGACAGGGGGGATCCTACAATGAGCAGTTCTTC.